One and the same sample provided the 7 T cell receptor beta chains below, sequenced in a study of cytomegalovirus exposure and HLA in healthy donors. The PCR was carried out with 60 Vbeta primers and 13 Jbeta primers. TCRdb's copy holds only in-frame clones and misses some; the assay was immunoSEQ multiplex PCR. The repertoire has approximately 200,000 clones, around 75% of them found once; the top ten carry roughly 6%. The specimen was PBMCs. These receptors were taken from a woman aged 30 to 39 in good health and CMV-seropositive.

This clone was recorded a few times. The V and J genes are TRBV6-5 and TRBJ2-2, with D unclear. V was pared by 6 bases and J by 3 bases, with 8 bases between. The CDR3 spans 13 residues. The germline V gene encodes CDR1 MNHEY and CDR2 SVGAGI. CDR3 protein: CASSPTYTGELFF. Written as DNA, the CDR3 is TGTGCCAGCAGCCCGACTTACACCGGGGAGCTGTTTTTT.

The genes are TRBV9 and TRBJ2-3; TRBD2 is a possible D gene (5 bases). V was shortened by 0 bases and J by 2 bases, with 13 bases between the two germline ends. The length of the CDR3 is 16 residues. Germline V lookup: CDR1 SGDLS, CDR2 YYNGEE. Written as DNA, the CDR3 is TGTGCCAGCAGCGTAGTGGGCGGGCTCCACACAGATACGCAGTATTTT. Residues: CASSVVGGLHTDTQYF.

This chain connects TRBV28 to TRBJ1-5; the D is unclear. The length of the CDR3 is 13 residues. Looked up from germline, CDR1 is MDHEN and CDR2 is SYDVKM. V was clipped by 10 bases and J by 0 bases, with 10 bases between them. CDR3 loop: CATRRNSNQPQHF. The CDR3 nucleotides read TGTGCCACCAGGAGAAATAGCAATCAGCCCCAGCATTTT.

The genes are TRBV11-2 and TRBJ2-7; no definite D call. Trimming removed 5 bases at V and 2 bases at J, with 16 bases between. The V gene's germline CDR1 is SGHAT and CDR2 FQNNGV. There are 15 residues in the CDR3. This CDR3 reads CASSLPINPTYEQYF. The CDR3 coding sequence is TGTGCCAGCAGCCTACCAATAAACCCAACCTACGAGCAGTACTTC.

This chain uses TRBV25-1 with TRBJ1-1; D is uncertain. The CDR3 is 11 amino acids. V was clipped by 3 bases and J by 3 bases, with 2 bases between them. Germline V gene data show CDR1 as MGHDK and CDR2 as SYGVNS. The CDR3 region is CASSDYTEAFF. In nucleotides, the CDR3 is TGTGCCAGCAGTGACTACACTGAAGCTTTCTTT.

The V call is TRBV28, the J call TRBJ1-2; 10 nucleotides match TRBD1. Germline V gene data show CDR1 as MDHEN and CDR2 as SYDVKM. With 6 bases clipped from V and 8 bases from J, the junction kept 6 bases outside the gene matches. The CDR3 length is 13 residues. As DNA, the CDR3 is TGTGCCAGCAGACTAGACAGGGGGCGGGGCTACACCTTC. Amino acids: CASRLDRGRGYTF.

This chain uses TRBV5-5 with TRBJ2-1, with TRBD2 as a possible D gene (6 bases). V gave up 0 bases and J gave up 7 bases, with 17 bases separating them. This CDR3 contains 16 residues. Germline CDR1 is SGHKS and CDR2 is YYEKEE (reference sequence). The CDR3 protein is CASSLGAGLQVNEQFF. The CDR3 coding sequence is TGTGCCAGCAGCTTGGGGGCGGGACTCCAGGTGAATGAGCAGTTCTTC.